The 28 T cell receptor beta chains below all came from one sample that was sequenced in a study of response to subunit inactivated influenza vaccine. TCRdb re-derived calls from the RT-PCR reads in MiXCR, one entry per CDR3 protein. Among approximately 290,000 distinct CDR3 sequences listed, around 20% were seen once. Source: PBMCs from blood, taken less than 22 months after vaccination. Receptors were obtained from a man between 45 and 75 years old who received an inactivated influenza vaccine.

The chain links TRBV12-3 or TRBV12-4 to TRBJ2-4, with TRBD1 matching 9 bases. Losses at the gene ends were 6 bases for V and 11 bases for J; bases not matched to a gene: 17. CDR3 length equals 16 residues. CDR3: CASSKQGASPKSLQYF. The DNA of the CDR3 is TGTGCCAGCAGCAAACAGGGGGCGTCCCCGAAAAGCCTTCAGTACTTC.

This clonotype was detected ten times or more. V is TRBV10-3 and J is TRBJ1-5, with TRBD1 as a possible D gene (5 bases). Germline CDR1 is ENHRY and CDR2 is SYGVKD. The V end was cut by 8 bases, the J end by 5 bases, with 13 bases between. The CDR3 extends over 13 amino acids. The chain's CDR3 is CAISSQGDQPQHF. The CDR3 DNA follows: TGTGCCATCTCTTCCCAGGGAGATCAGCCCCAGCATTTT.

This clonotype occurred a few times. V and J are TRBV6-1 and TRBJ2-7; D uncertain. The CDR3 has 13 residues. The V gene lost 0 bases and the J gene lost 3 bases, with 6 bases spanning the gap. Germline-derived CDR1 and CDR2 are MNHNS and SASEGT. CDR3 loop: CASSEALFYEQYF. The DNA for the CDR3 is TGTGCCAGCAGTGAAGCGTTATTCTACGAGCAGTACTTC.

The chain joins TRBV10-3 to TRBJ2-1; D is tentatively TRBD1 or TRBD2 (5 bases each). V was pared by 5 bases and J by 5 bases, with 10 bases between. Germline CDR1 and CDR2: ENHRY and SYGVKD. The length of the CDR3 is 13 residues. CDR3 nucleotides: TGTGCCATCAGTCCGGGACCGAACAATGAGCAGTTCTTC. The encoded protein is CAISPGPNNEQFF.

This clonotype has more than one count but fewer than ten. The V and J genes are TRBV7-9 and TRBJ1-2; D unclear. Germline V gene data show CDR1 as SEHNR and CDR2 as FQNEAQ (reference sequence). The CDR3 has 17 residues. V dropped 4 bases and J dropped 8 bases, with 26 bases sitting between them. The DNA for the CDR3 is TGTGCCAGCAGCTCCTCTTCTGCGGGCCAGAGGTCCGGGGGCTACACCTTC. It yields the protein CASSSSSAGQRSGGYTF.

A few counts support this clonotype. The gene calls are TRBV12-3 or TRBV12-4 and TRBJ1-5, with 9 positions matching TRBD1. The CDR3 runs 15 residues. V was clipped by 6 bases and J by 7 bases; unmatched bases: 10. For the CDR3, the DNA is TGTGCCAGCAGACGTGGACAGGGGCGAGGCCAGCCCCAGCATTTT. It specifies CASRRGQGRGQPQHF.

The gene calls are TRBV4-3 and TRBJ2-1, with 11 positions matching TRBD2. J lost 4 bases, V lost 4 bases, and 6 bases had no gene match. CDR1 and CDR2 (germline): LGHNA, YSLEER. The CDR3 has 16 residues. The DNA of the CDR3 is TGCGCCAGCAGCCGGGGGGGACTAGCGGTTTACAATGAGCAGTTCTTC. Encoded protein: CASSRGGLAVYNEQFF.

This clonotype was observed a single time. This CDR3 reads CSARGVVLRYNEQFF. CDR3 in DNA: TGCAGTGCTAGAGGTGTTGTACTCCGCTACAATGAGCAGTTCTTC. The chain recombines TRBV20-1 with TRBJ2-1; D unclear. The germline V gene encodes CDR1 DFQATT and CDR2 SNEGSKA (reference sequence). The length of the CDR3 is 15 residues. Between the trimmed V and J ends, which lost 1 base and 3 bases, there was a span of 13 bases.

The V and J genes are TRBV7-2 and TRBJ1-6; 8 bases are shared with TRBD1. With V trimmed by 5 bases and J by 4 bases, 4 bases remained unmatched. CDR1 SGHTA and CDR2 FQGNSA come from the germline V gene. CDR3 length: 15 residues. CDR3 DNA sequence: TGTGCCAGCAGCAGAAGACAGGGGTATAATTCACCCCTCCACTTT. Translation: CASSRRQGYNSPLHF.

This clonotype was counted many times. The gene calls are TRBV7-2 and TRBJ2-1; D is uncertain. V lost 3 bases, J lost 13 bases, and 16 bases lay in between. From germline, CDR1 is SGHTA and CDR2 FQGNSA. This CDR3 spans 13 amino acids. The CDR3 coding sequence is TGTGCCAGCAGCTTCGAAGGCAGCGCTGCTCAGTTCTTC. Translating it yields CASSFEGSAAQFF.

The genes are TRBV2 and TRBJ2-1; D gene unclear. The CDR3 length is 15 residues. From germline, CDR1 is SNHLY and CDR2 FYNNEI. Trimming left V 9 bases short and J 4 bases short, with 19 bases between. The CDR3 sequence: CASPPPPDRYNEQFF. CDR3 sequence (DNA): TGTGCCAGTCCTCCCCCACCCGACCGATACAATGAGCAGTTCTTC.

About this clonotype: This CDR3 fails to terminate in the conserved phenylalanine or tryptophan, so it likely reflects a read error. No DNA is shown, since the ends of the CDR3 on it are uncertain; the CDR3 is the one TCRdb lists. J is TRBJ1-1 and V is TRBV5-1; the D call in the table, TRBD1, was not verified against the DNA. The CDR3 is 14 residues long, counting both termini. Germline V gene sequence: CDR1 SGHRS, CDR2 YFSETQ. CDR3 amino acids: CASSFKDRLPEALI.

This clonotype appeared a few times. The rearrangement links TRBV3-1 to TRBJ1-4, with TRBD1 matching over 9 bases. This CDR3 spans 14 amino acids. After removal of 5 bases from V and 8 bases from J, the junction contained 6 bases not matched to a gene. The germline CDR1 and CDR2 sequences are LGHDT and YNNKEL (reference sequence). CDR3 sequence (DNA): TGTGCCAGCAGCACCCGGGACAGGGACGAAAAACTGTTTTTT. It yields the protein CASSTRDRDEKLFF.

A few counts support this clonotype. The chain recombines TRBV7-2 with TRBJ2-7; 9 bases line up with TRBD1. Germline-derived CDR1 and CDR2 are SGHTA and FQGNSA. The length of the CDR3 is 14 residues. The J segment lost 5 bases and the V segment lost 4 bases, leaving 6 bases of the junction unmatched. Here the CDR3 reads CASSSWTGEDEQYF. The CDR3 DNA reads as TGTGCCAGCAGCTCATGGACAGGGGAAGACGAGCAGTACTTC.

This clonotype was counted ten times or more. The rearrangement links TRBV7-2 to TRBJ1-1; 10 bases agree with TRBD1. V shed 5 bases, J shed 2 bases, and the junction held 5 bases outside the gene matches. Germline V lookup: CDR1 SGHTA, CDR2 FQGNSA. This CDR3 spans 15 amino acids. The CDR3 bases are TGTGCCAGCAGCACTAGACAGGGGGCCAACACTGAAGCTTTCTTT. Its translation is CASSTRQGANTEAFF. The variable domain in full, with the rest retrieved from reference TRBV7-2 and TRBJ1-1, is GAGVSQSPSNKVTEKGKDVELRCDPISGHTALYWYRQSLGQGLEFLIYFQGNSAPDKSGLPSDRFSAERTGGSVSTLTIQRTQQEDSAVYLCASSTRQGANTEAFFGQGTRLTVV.

This clonotype was found many times. This chain connects TRBV5-1 to TRBJ1-1; 7 nucleotides align to TRBD1. The CDR3 runs to 14 residues. CDR1 is SGHRS and CDR2 is YFSETQ in the germline V gene. J was trimmed by 1 base and V by 4 bases; bases with no gene match: 4. CDR3 coding DNA: TGCGCCAGCAGCCAGGGACAGCCGAACACTGAAGCTTTCTTT. It encodes CASSQGQPNTEAFF.

This clonotype was recorded many times. The V and J genes are TRBV28 and TRBJ1-5, with D hard to call. CDR1 and CDR2 (germline): MDHEN, SYDVKM. V was trimmed by 5 bases and J by 0 bases, leaving 2 bases between them. This CDR3 contains 12 residues. The CDR3 loop is CASSASNQPQHF. The CDR3 DNA sequence: TGTGCCAGCAGTGCTAGCAATCAGCCCCAGCATTTT. Filled out from reference TRBV28 and TRBJ1-5, the complete variable domain reads DVKVTQSSRYLVKRTGEKVFLECVQDMDHENMFWYRQDPGLGLRLIYFSYDVKMKEKGDIPEGYSVSREKKERFSLILESASTNQTSMYLCASSASNQPQHFGDGTRLSIL.

This clonotype was observed a few times. The V and J genes are TRBV20-1 and TRBJ1-5; D is unresolved. Germline CDR1 DFQATT, CDR2 SNEGSKA (reference sequence). V was clipped by 1 base and J by 5 bases, with 12 bases between them. CDR3 length: 14 amino acids. CDR3 coding DNA: TGCAGTGCTAGAGGGGCCTTGGGAGATCAGCCCCAGCATTTT. Amino acids: CSARGALGDQPQHF.

The chain combines TRBV20-1 with TRBJ2-7, with D possibly called TRBD1 or TRBD2 (5 bases each). Trimming took 1 base from V and 2 from J, leaving 21 bases between them. Germline CDR1 and CDR2: DFQATT and SNEGSKA (reference sequence). The CDR3 is 17 residues long. The chain's CDR3 is CSARVRPSRDEAYEQYF. Here the CDR3 DNA reads TGCAGTGCTAGAGTCCGTCCAAGTCGGGACGAGGCCTACGAGCAGTACTTC.

The genes are TRBV11-1 and TRBJ2-3; 7 positions match TRBD1. Per germline, CDR1 SGHAT and CDR2 FQDESV (reference sequence). The CDR3 has 16 residues. V lost 5 bases to trimming and J lost 2 bases; unmatched junction nucleotides: 10. The CDR3 region has the DNA TGTGCCAGCAGCCCCGGACAGGTGGCCTTCACAGATACGCAGTATTTT. It specifies CASSPGQVAFTDTQYF. Drawing the rest from reference TRBV11-1 and TRBJ2-3, the complete variable domain is EAEVAQSPRYKITEKSQAVAFWCDPISGHATLYWYRQILGQGPELLVQFQDESVVDDSQLPKDRFSAERLKGVDSTLKIQPAELGDSAMYLCASSPGQVAFTDTQYFGPGTRLTVL.

The sample holds many counts of this clonotype. The genes are TRBV12-3 or TRBV12-4 and TRBJ2-3; D not certain. The ends were cut back, 7 bases at V and 4 bases at J, with 6 bases in the middle. This CDR3 spans 11 amino acids. The CDR3 is CASKRSDTQYF. DNA for the CDR3: TGTGCCAGCAAGCGTTCAGATACGCAGTATTTT.

This clonotype appeared a few times. The chain links TRBV7-9 to TRBJ2-7; D ambiguous. This CDR3 spans 12 amino acids. V was shortened by 5 bases and J by 3 bases, with 8 bases between the two germline ends. CDR1 is SEHNR and CDR2 is FQNEAQ in the germline V gene (reference sequence). CDR3 DNA sequence: TGTGCCAGCAGCCGTGGTGACTACGAGCAGTACTTC. Encoded protein: CASSRGDYEQYF. Full variable domain (rest looked up from reference TRBV7-9 and TRBJ2-7): DTGVSQNPRHKITKRGQNVTFRCDPISEHNRLYWYRQTLGQGPEFLTYFQNEAQLEKSRLLSDRFSAERPKGSFSTLEIQRTEQGDSAMYLCASSRGDYEQYFGPGTRLTVT.

The chain has TRBV5-6 and TRBJ1-6; D perhaps matches TRBD1 (6 bases). Germline loops: CDR1 SGHDT, CDR2 YYEEEE. Trimming shortened V by 2 bases and J by 3 bases, and 9 bases separated the two germline ends. The CDR3 has 15 residues. CDR3 region: CASSFTDSYNSPLHF. CDR3 nucleotides: TGTGCCAGCAGCTTCACGGACAGCTATAATTCACCCCTCCACTTT.

This clonotype came up many times. The chain combines TRBV4-1 with TRBJ1-2, with D maybe TRBD1 (6 bases). This CDR3 has 14 residues. The V end was cut by 1 base, the J end by 8 bases, with 14 bases between. Per the germline V gene, CDR1 is MGHRA and CDR2 is YSYEKL. CDR3 in DNA: TGCGCCAGCAGCCAAGGGTCAGGGGCTGGCGGCTACACCTTC. Protein product: CASSQGSGAGGYTF.

This clonotype was observed many times. The V and J genes are TRBV20-1 and TRBJ1-5; TRBD1 agrees at 11 bases. This CDR3 contains 18 residues. The V and J ends lost 5 bases and 2 bases, in that order; junction bases with no gene match: 14. Germline V lookup: CDR1 DFQATT, CDR2 SNEGSKA (reference sequence). The CDR3 region is CSAQGQGASLAGNQPQHF. DNA for the CDR3: TGCAGTGCTCAAGGACAGGGGGCATCCCTAGCGGGCAATCAGCCCCAGCATTTT.

This clonotype was counted a few times. The gene calls are TRBV30 and TRBJ1-3; D is uncertain. The germline CDR1 and CDR2 sequences are GTSNPN and SVGIG (reference sequence). This CDR3 region has 12 residues. V lost 8 bases, J lost 5 bases, and 13 bases lay in between. CDR3 sequence reads: CAGWVGRNTIYF. CDR3 nucleotide sequence: TGTGCCGGGTGGGTCGGGAGAAACACCATATATTTT.

The chain employs TRBV6-1 and TRBJ1-6; no clear D gene. Germline values: CDR1 MNHNS, CDR2 SASEGT. Deletions cut 6 bases from V and 15 bases from J, with 18 bases between. The CDR3 has 13 residues. CDR3 nucleotides: TGTGCCAGCAGCCAACCACGACTTTCGCACCTCCACTTT. It encodes CASSQPRLSHLHF.

This chain uses TRBV6-5 with TRBJ1-2, with unresolved D. V dropped 3 bases and J dropped 7 bases, with 12 bases sitting between them. The CDR3 spans 13 residues. Germline CDR1 MNHEY, CDR2 SVGAGI. The CDR3 spells CASSYSFEGGYTF. The CDR3 DNA sequence: TGTGCCAGCAGTTATTCCTTTGAAGGTGGCTACACCTTC.